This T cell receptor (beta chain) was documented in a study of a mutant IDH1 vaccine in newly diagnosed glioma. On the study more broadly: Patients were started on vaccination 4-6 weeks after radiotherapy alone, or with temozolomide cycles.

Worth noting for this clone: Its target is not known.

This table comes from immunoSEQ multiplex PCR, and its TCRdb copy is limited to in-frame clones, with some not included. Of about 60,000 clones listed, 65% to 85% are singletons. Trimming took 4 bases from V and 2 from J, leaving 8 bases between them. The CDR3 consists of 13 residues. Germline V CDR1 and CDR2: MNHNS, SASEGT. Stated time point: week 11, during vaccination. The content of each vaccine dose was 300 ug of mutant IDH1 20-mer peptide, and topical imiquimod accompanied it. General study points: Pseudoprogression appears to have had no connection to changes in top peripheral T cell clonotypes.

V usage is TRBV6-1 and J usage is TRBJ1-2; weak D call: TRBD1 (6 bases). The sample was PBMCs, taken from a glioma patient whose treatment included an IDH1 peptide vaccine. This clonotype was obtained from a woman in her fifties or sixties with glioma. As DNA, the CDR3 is TGTGCCAGCAGTGTAGGGGGGAACTATGGCTACACCTTC. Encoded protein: CASSVGGNYGYTF.